One and the same sample provided the 10 T cell receptor beta chains below, sequenced in a study of T cells in localized non-small cell lung cancer (dated by TCRdb to the early 2020s). The receptor library was made with the immunoSEQ multiplex PCR assay. The table was pulled from immuneACCESS by TCRdb, which kept in-frame rearrangements only. Such tables lose some clones; where checked, under half of the loss comes from unresolved V genes, and the rest has no known cause. Present in this sample are roughly 70,000 clones, 80% to 90% of which were seen just once. The top ten hold roughly a fifth of the sample. Source: peripheral blood, taken before any cancer treatment. All receptors derive from a male donor older than 55 with stage III squamous cell lung carcinoma.

The chain carries TRBV7-6 and TRBJ1-4, with D unclear. The CDR3 is 13 amino acids. From germline, CDR1 is SGHVS and CDR2 FNYEAQ. V shed 1 base and J shed 5 bases, with 5 bases lying between them. CDR3 protein: CASSLGPNEKLFF. The CDR3 coding sequence is TGTGCCAGCAGCTTAGGGCCAAATGAAAAACTGTTTTTT.

The rearrangement links TRBV7-9 to TRBJ1-2, with D possibly matching TRBD1 (6 bases). CDR3 length: 13 amino acids. Germline V lookup: CDR1 SEHNR, CDR2 FQNEAQ (reference sequence). Trimming removed 5 bases at V and 2 bases at J, with 9 bases between. CDR3 loop: CASSLQGNYGYTF. CDR3 sequence (DNA): TGTGCCAGCAGCCTACAGGGAAACTATGGCTACACCTTC. The full variable domain, its missing parts supplied by reference TRBV7-9 and TRBJ1-2, is DTGVSQNPRHKITKRGQNVTFRCDPISEHNRLYWYRQTLGQGPEFLTYFQNEAQLEKSRLLSDRFSAERPKGSFSTLEIQRTEQGDSAMYLCASSLQGNYGYTFGSGTRLTVV.

The chain recombines TRBV2 with TRBJ1-4; D may be TRBD1 (5 bases). The CDR3 has 14 residues. Germline values: CDR1 SNHLY, CDR2 FYNNEI. The V end lost 7 bases, the J end lost 6 bases, and 15 bases lay between the germline ends. CDR3 sequence reads: CASMWAGTYEKLFF. The CDR3 DNA reads TGTGCCAGCATGTGGGCAGGGACTTATGAAAAACTGTTTTTT.

The chain links TRBV2 to TRBJ2-7, with 8 bases lining up with TRBD1. The CDR3 totals 14 residues. Germline V lookup: CDR1 SNHLY, CDR2 FYNNEI. Trimming cost V 9 bases and J 4 bases; bases outside gene matches: 11. The CDR3 spells CASSPRTGQYEQYF. CDR3 coding DNA: TGTGCCAGTTCCCCCCGGACAGGGCAATACGAGCAGTACTTC.

The chain carries TRBV7-2 and TRBJ1-5; D might be TRBD1 (6 bases). Trimming left V 5 bases short and J 11 bases short, with 10 bases between. Germline assignment: CDR1 SGHTA and CDR2 FQGNSA. The CDR3 is made up of 11 amino acids. The DNA for the CDR3 is TGTGCCAGCAGCCAACAGGGTTCCCAGCATTTT. This gives the protein CASSQQGSQHF.

For this clone: This same CDR3 is encoded by further DNA sequences in the sample. The chain combines TRBV4-1 with TRBJ1-2; D is unresolved. The length of the CDR3 is 13 residues. With 0 bases removed from V and 2 bases from J, the gap between germline ends came to 4 bases. The germline CDR1 and CDR2 sequences are MGHRA and YSYEKL. CDR3 protein: CASSQDGNYGYTF. CDR3 nucleotide sequence: TGCGCCAGCAGCCAAGACGGGAACTATGGCTACACCTTC.

The chain recombines TRBV9 with TRBJ1-2; D gene uncertain. The CDR3 totals 10 residues. V shed 3 bases and J shed 10 bases, with 7 bases lying between them. Germline CDR1 SGDLS, CDR2 YYNGEE. The CDR3, as DNA: TGTGCCAGCAGCGGGAGAATCTACACCTTC. This gives the protein CASSGRIYTF.

This chain uses TRBV19 with TRBJ2-5; D tentatively reads TRBD1 or TRBD2 (7 bases each). This CDR3 comprises 16 residues. V lost 9 bases and J lost 2, with 22 bases in between. Germline CDR1 and CDR2: LNHDA and SQIVND (reference sequence). Written as DNA, the CDR3 is TGTGCCAGCTCCTCAGGGGGGGGCGTAGATCAAGAGACCCAGTACTTC. It is translated as CASSSGGGVDQETQYF. Full variable domain (rest looked up from reference TRBV19 and TRBJ2-5): DGGITQSPKYLFRKEGQNVTLSCEQNLNHDAMYWYRQDPGQGLRLIYYSQIVNDFQKGDIAEGYSVSREKKESFPLTVTSAQKNPTAFYLCASSSGGGVDQETQYFGPGTRLLVL.

CDR3 nucleotides: TGTGCCAGCAGACCCCAAAGTGGTTTACTGAACACTGAAGCTTTCTTT. The encoded protein is CASRPQSGLLNTEAFF. The chain combines TRBV25-1 with TRBJ1-1; D is unclear. The V end lost 6 bases, the J end lost 0 bases, and 17 bases lay between the germline ends. The CDR3 is 16 amino acids. Germline values: CDR1 MGHDK, CDR2 SYGVNS. The variable domain in full, completed from reference TRBV25-1 and TRBJ1-1, reads EADIYQTPRYLVIGTGKKITLECSQTMGHDKMYWYQQDPGMELHLIHYSYGVNSTEKGDLSSESTVSRIRTEHFPLTLESARPSHTSQYLCASRPQSGLLNTEAFFGQGTRLTVV.

This clone has a single count. The V and J genes are TRBV19 and TRBJ1-6, with unresolved D. CDR1 is LNHDA, CDR2 SQIVND, per germline (reference sequence). V gave up 5 bases and J gave up 0 bases, with 17 bases separating them. This CDR3 contains 18 residues. This CDR3 is CASSPLGRRSSYNSPLHF. The CDR3 DNA reads as TGTGCCAGTAGTCCTTTAGGACGGAGGAGCTCCTATAATTCACCCCTCCACTTT.